This is a list of T cell receptor beta chains from one sample in a study of blood T cell repertoires in COVID-19. TCRdb keeps only in-frame clones here, not all; method: immunoSEQ multiplex PCR. This table holds approximately 410,000 clones, 86% found once. The material sequenced was peripheral blood. Receptors originate from a woman aged 30 to 39 with active or convalescent COVID-19. CDR3s include the opening cysteine and the closing phenylalanine or tryptophan. Each record gives: J gene, V gene, D gene, clone size, CDR3 protein, CDR3 DNA. A D gene is named only where the DNA matches it firmly. A clone size is listed for some rows: how often the clone was seen (once, few, many), or a class if it is expanded.

TRBJ1-6 | TRBV6-1 | . | . | CASSDREVSPLHF | TGTGCCAGCAGTGACAGGGAGGTTTCACCCCTCCACTTT
TRBJ2-7 | TRBV19 | . | . | CASSIPGRLSSYEQYF | TGTGCCAGTAGTATACCAGGGAGGTTGAGCTCCTACGAGCAGTACTTC
TRBJ1-2 | TRBV6-5 | . | . | CASSYEARLGYGYTF | TGTGCCAGCAGTTACGAGGCACGCCTTGGCTATGGCTACACCTTC
TRBJ1-2 | TRBV5-1 | . | . | CASSLEVLGAGGYTF | TGCGCCAGCAGCTTGGAGGTGCTGGGGGCAGGAGGCTACACCTTC
TRBJ1-2 | TRBV5-4 | . | . | CASSLALEGPYGYTF | TGTGCCAGCAGCTTGGCCCTAGAGGGCCCCTATGGCTACACCTTC
TRBJ1-1 | TRBV6-6 | TRBD1 | . | CASSVDRGEAFF | TGTGCCAGCAGTGTGGACAGGGGTGAAGCTTTCTTT
TRBJ2-1 | TRBV19 | . | . | CASSIARTEPYNEQFF | TGTGCCAGTAGTATAGCGAGGACAGAACCCTACAATGAGCAGTTCTTC
TRBJ1-4 | TRBV29-1 | TRBD1 | . | CSVTGTADEKLFF | TGCAGCGTGACCGGGACAGCTGATGAAAAACTGTTTTTT
TRBJ1-2 | TRBV4-1 | . | . | CASSQESDVYGYTF | TGCGCCAGCAGCCAAGAGAGCGATGTCTATGGCTACACCTTC
TRBJ1-2 | TRBV6-4 | . | . | CASSDLDRGYGYTF | TGTGCCAGCAGTGACTTAGACAGAGGCTATGGCTACACCTTC
TRBJ2-5 | TRBV2 | . | . | CASTQIAAQETQYF | TGTGCCAGCACCCAGATAGCGGCACAAGAGACCCAGTACTTC
TRBJ2-3 | TRBV7-9 | TRBD1 | once | CASSRRGTGGDTQYF | TGTGCCAGCAGTCGGAGGGGGACAGGGGGAGATACGCAGTATTTT
TRBJ2-3 | TRBV5-1 | TRBD2 | . | CASSLGLAGGVDTQYF | TGCGCCAGCAGCTTGGGACTAGCGGGGGGCGTGGATACGCAGTATTTT
TRBJ2-7 | TRBV5-1 | TRBD2 | . | CASRPAGGALYEQYF | TGCGCCAGCAGACCAGCGGGAGGTGCTCTCTACGAGCAGTACTTC
TRBJ1-1 | TRBV15 | . | . | CATSRAGLGMNTEAFF | TGTGCCACCAGCAGAGCGGGCCTCGGGATGAACACTGAAGCTTTCTTT
TRBJ2-4 | TRBV6-5 | . | . | CASSREGVAKNIQYF | TGTGCCAGCAGCAGGGAGGGGGTAGCCAAAAACATTCAGTACTTC
TRBJ1-1 | TRBV6-6 | . | . | CASSYSVQVMNTEAFF | TGTGCCAGCAGTTACTCCGTCCAGGTCATGAACACTGAAGCTTTCTTT
TRBJ1-1 | TRBV21-1 | . | . | CASSNLSPYRGKAAFF | TGTGCCAGCAGCAATTTGAGCCCCTACAGGGGGAAGGCGGCTTTCTTT
TRBJ1-2 | TRBV19 | . | . | CASGAVGRDGYTF | TGTGCCAGTGGCGCAGTGGGCAGGGATGGCTACACCTTC
TRBJ2-7 | TRBV6-5 | . | . | CASSRNRDSSYEQYF | TGTGCCAGCAGTAGAAACAGGGATTCCTCCTACGAGCAGTACTTC
TRBJ2-1 | TRBV24-1 | TRBD2 | . | CATGSGGPYNEQFF | TGTGCCACCGGGTCGGGAGGTCCCTACAATGAGCAGTTCTTC
TRBJ2-3 | TRBV7-2 | TRBD2 | . | CASSFDQRGLYF | TGTGCCAGCAGCTTCGACCAGCGGGGTTTGTATTTT
TRBJ2-1 | TRBV6-1 | TRBD2 | . | CASSGGLAGTYNEQFF | TGTGCCAGCAGTGGGGGACTAGCGGGAACTTACAATGAGCAGTTCTTC
TRBJ2-1 | TRBV4-1 | . | . | CASSQDRLLVNEQFF | TGCGCCAGCAGCCAAGATCGATTACTAGTCAATGAGCAGTTCTTC
TRBJ1-3 | TRBV5-5 | . | . | CASSWGHPGNTIYF | TGTGCCAGCAGCTGGGGACACCCTGGAAACACCATATATTTT
TRBJ2-4 | TRBV2 | . | . | CASCTALAKNIQYF | TGTGCCAGCTGTACCGCGCTAGCCAAAAACATTCAGTACTTC
TRBJ2-4 | TRBV7-6 | TRBD2 | . | CASSPGLALAKNIQYF | TGTGCCAGCAGCCCAGGACTAGCGCTAGCCAAAAACATTCAGTACTTC
TRBJ1-1 | TRBV5-6 | . | . | CASSFGQKAFF | TGTGCCAGCAGTTTTGGACAGAAAGCTTTCTTT
TRBJ2-2 | TRBV4-1 | TRBD2 | . | CASSQDSGVNTGELFF | TGCGCCAGCAGCCAAGACAGCGGGGTGAACACCGGGGAGCTGTTTTTT
TRBJ2-7 | TRBV6-8 | . | . | CASSRDSYYEQYF | TGTGCCAGCTCCCGGGACTCATACTACGAGCAGTACTTC
TRBJ1-2 | TRBV19 | TRBD1 | . | CASSVQLGTGGKGYGYTF | TGTGCCAGTAGTGTCCAGCTCGGGACAGGGGGCAAGGGGTATGGCTACACCTTC
TRBJ1-4 | TRBV6-6 | . | . | CASSSTGIYEKLFF | TGTGCCAGCAGTTCGACAGGAATATATGAAAAACTGTTTTTT
TRBJ1-3 | TRBV19 | TRBD1 | . | CASMPSTGPIFSGNTIYF | TGTGCCAGTATGCCTTCGACAGGGCCCATATTCTCTGGAAACACCATATATTTT
TRBJ1-2 | TRBV6-5 | TRBD1 | . | CASSYSPGGYGYTF | TGTGCCAGCAGTTACTCCCCAGGGGGATATGGCTACACCTTC
TRBJ2-1 | TRBV27 | TRBD1 | . | CASSRDRDFHEQFF | TGTGCCAGCAGTAGGGACAGGGATTTCCATGAGCAGTTCTTC
TRBJ1-3 | TRBV5-1 | . | . | CASSLKGVGHSGNTIYF | TGCGCCAGCAGCTTGAAGGGGGTCGGGCACTCTGGAAACACCATATATTTT
TRBJ2-7 | TRBV7-2 | . | . | CASGPGSGHYEQYF | TGTGCCAGCGGACCGGGGAGCGGGCACTACGAGCAGTACTTC
TRBJ1-4 | TRBV6-1 | . | . | CASSDRAKHNEKLFF | TGTGCCAGCAGTGACAGGGCAAAGCATAATGAAAAACTGTTTTTT
TRBJ2-7 | TRBV25-1 | . | . | CASSGPTSYEQYF | TGTGCCAGCAGTGGGCCGACTAGTTACGAGCAGTACTTC
TRBJ2-5 | TRBV2 | TRBD2 | . | CASSVKGLAGPEGETQYF | TGTGCCAGCAGTGTTAAAGGGCTAGCGGGACCGGAGGGGGAGACCCAGTACTTC
TRBJ1-2 | TRBV12-2 | . | . | CASRLARAVPGYTF | TGTGCAAGTCGCTTAGCCAGGGCAGTACCTGGCTACACCTTC
TRBJ1-2 | TRBV2 | . | once | CASNSREHGYTF | TGTGCCAGCAATTCACGAGAACATGGCTACACCTTC
TRBJ2-7 | TRBV7-2 | . | . | CASSLRDTRDEQYF | TGTGCCAGCAGCTTACGGGACACTCGGGACGAGCAGTACTTC
TRBJ1-5 | TRBV19 | . | . | CASSWGDSNQPQHF | TGTGCCAGTAGTTGGGGGGATAGCAATCAGCCCCAGCATTTT
TRBJ2-3 | TRBV19 | . | . | CASRPRGTDTQYF | TGTGCCAGTAGGCCCAGGGGCACAGATACGCAGTATTTT
TRBJ2-7 | TRBV6-5 | TRBD2 | . | CASRGAYEQYF | TGTGCCAGTCGGGGGGCCTACGAGCAGTACTTC
TRBJ1-5 | TRBV27 | . | . | CASSWTENQPQHF | TGTGCCAGCAGTTGGACAGAAAATCAGCCCCAGCATTTT
TRBJ1-1 | TRBV7-8 | . | . | CASSLAAGRTEAFF | TGTGCCAGCAGCTTAGCAGCAGGGCGGACTGAAGCTTTCTTT
TRBJ1-1 | TRBV19 | TRBD1 | . | CASSPTGMNTEAFF | TGTGCCAGTAGCCCGACAGGGATGAACACTGAAGCTTTCTTT
TRBJ1-2 | TRBV2 | TRBD1 | . | CASTDRGVHGYTF | TGTGCCAGCACAGACAGGGGGGTGCATGGCTACACCTTC
TRBJ2-5 | TRBV27 | TRBD1 | . | CASSAGTGGTETQYF | TGTGCCAGCAGTGCCGGGACAGGGGGAACGGAGACCCAGTACTTC
TRBJ1-1 | TRBV19 | . | . | CASSNTLVNTEAFF | TGTGCCAGTAGTAACACGTTGGTGAACACTGAAGCTTTCTTT
TRBJ1-2 | TRBV19 | TRBD1 | few | CASSIVGQGNYGYTF | TGTGCCAGTAGTATAGTTGGACAGGGGAACTATGGCTACACCTTC
TRBJ2-7 | TRBV18 | TRBD2 | . | CASSPPGWEGNEQYF | TGTGCCAGCTCACCACCGGGGTGGGAGGGCAACGAGCAGTACTTC
TRBJ2-7 | TRBV5-1 | TRBD1 | . | CASQEGQVSSYEQYF | TGCGCCAGCCAAGAGGGACAGGTGAGCTCCTACGAGCAGTACTTC
TRBJ2-1 | TRBV3-1/TRBV3-2 | TRBD2 | . | CASSETSGRVNEQFF | TGTGCCAGCAGCGAGACTAGCGGGAGGGTCAATGAGCAGTTCTTC
TRBJ1-2 | TRBV30 | . | . | CAWSPDRIFNYGYTF | TGTGCCTGGAGCCCCGACAGAATCTTTAACTATGGCTACACCTTC
TRBJ1-5 | TRBV2 | . | few | CASRIPTGLLNQPQHF | TGTGCCAGTAGAATACCAACCGGACTTTTAAATCAGCCCCAGCATTTT
TRBJ1-2 | TRBV20-1 | . | . | CSASGQNYGYTF | TGCAGTGCTAGTGGGCAAAACTATGGCTACACCTTC
TRBJ2-7 | TRBV12-3/TRBV12-4 | . | . | CASSRTGNHEQYF | TGTGCCAGCAGTCGAACAGGGAACCACGAGCAGTACTTC